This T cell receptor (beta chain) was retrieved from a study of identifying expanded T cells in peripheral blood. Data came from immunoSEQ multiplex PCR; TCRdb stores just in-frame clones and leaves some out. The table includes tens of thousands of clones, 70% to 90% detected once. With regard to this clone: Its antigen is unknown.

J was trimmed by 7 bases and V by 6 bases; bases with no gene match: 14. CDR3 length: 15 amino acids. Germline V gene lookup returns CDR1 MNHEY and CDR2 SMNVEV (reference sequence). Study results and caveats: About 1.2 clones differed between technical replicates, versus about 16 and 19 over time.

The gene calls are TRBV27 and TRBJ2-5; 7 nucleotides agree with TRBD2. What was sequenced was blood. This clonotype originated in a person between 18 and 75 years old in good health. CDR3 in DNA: TGTGCCAGCAGACAAAACGATAGACTAGCTGGGACCCAGTACTTC. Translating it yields CASRQNDRLAGTQYF.